Each of the 9 T cell receptor beta chains below was sequenced from the same sample in a study of human T cells and chemical hapten exposure. Whole blood, unfractionated, served as the material for total RNA extraction. Separate cDNA molecules received unique molecular identifiers, which the library attached to them. One entry per CDR3 protein results from TCRdb running MiXCR on the reads. Here the sample spans about 120,000 distinct CDR3 sequences, around 8.5% being singletons. Material for sequencing was whole blood. The receptor source for this set is a human donor in good health. Some clones in this sample may be carry-over from other donors' samples.

Ten or more counts support this clonotype. The chain employs TRBV29-1 and TRBJ2-3, with 14 positions matching TRBD2. The CDR3 totals 17 residues. The ends lost 3 bases at V and 4 bases at J; junction bases unmatched: 9. CDR1 is SQVTM and CDR2 is ANQGSEA in the germline V gene. As DNA, the CDR3 is TGCAGCGTTGACTCGCAGGGACTAGCGGGGGAGGCAGATACGCAGTATTTT. Translating it yields CSVDSQGLAGEADTQYF.

There are a few counts of this clonotype. The chain joins TRBV12-3 or TRBV12-4 to TRBJ2-3; D may match TRBD1 or TRBD2 (5 bases each). With 3 bases removed from V and 1 base from J, the gap between germline ends came to 17 bases. CDR3 length: 17 residues. CDR3 sequence: CASSLIPLLGGTDTQYF. CDR3 DNA sequence: TGTGCCAGCAGTTTGATCCCCCTCCTGGGGGGCACAGATACGCAGTATTTT.

Many counts were recorded for this clonotype. V is TRBV6-1 and J is TRBJ1-2; D may be TRBD1 (6 bases). V lost 4 bases and J lost 7, with 19 bases in between. Looked up from germline, CDR1 is MNHNS and CDR2 is SASEGT. The CDR3 contains 15 residues. CDR3 DNA: TGTGCCAGCAGTGTTATTTTCGGGGGCGGCGGTGGCTACACCTTC. Its protein product is CASSVIFGGGGGYTF.

This clonotype has a count of ten or more. The rearrangement uses TRBV7-9 and TRBJ2-3, with D perhaps TRBD2 (6 bases). V was shortened by 5 bases and J by 6 bases, with 9 bases between the two germline ends. The CDR3 is 12 amino acids. Per germline, CDR1 SEHNR and CDR2 FQNEAQ (reference sequence). The CDR3 sequence: CASSDLADTQYF. CDR3 DNA: TGTGCCAGCAGCGATCTAGCGGATACGCAGTATTTT.

The J gene is TRBJ2-3, the V gene TRBV7-3; 14 nucleotides line up with TRBD2. Trimming cost V 4 bases and J 5 bases; bases outside gene matches: 2. From germline, CDR1 is SGHTA and CDR2 FQGTGA. This CDR3 has 15 amino acids. The CDR3 loop is CASSSGLAGVDTQYF. The DNA for the CDR3 is TGTGCCAGCAGCTCGGGACTAGCGGGGGTAGATACGCAGTATTTT.

Many counts were recorded for this clonotype. The V call is TRBV27, the J call TRBJ1-1; D is possibly TRBD1 (5 bases). Germline loops: CDR1 MNHEY, CDR2 SMNVEV (reference sequence). The V end lost 3 bases, the J end lost 5 bases, and 10 bases lay between the germline ends. The CDR3 sequence is 13 residues long. CDR3 sequence reads: CASSFNGATEAFF. For the CDR3, the DNA is TGTGCCAGCAGTTTTAACGGGGCGACTGAAGCTTTCTTT.

With regard to this clonotype: This CDR3 fails to terminate in the conserved phenylalanine or tryptophan, so it likely reflects a read error. The rearrangement links TRBV7-2 to TRBJ2-1, with D unclear. The germline CDR1 and CDR2 sequences are SGHTA and FQGNSA. The CDR3 length is 11 residues. The V and J ends lost 2 bases and 8 bases respectively, with 4 bases between them. CDR3 amino acids: CASSLPDEQFS. The CDR3 region has the DNA TGTGCCAGCAGCTTACCAGATGAGCAGTTCTCC.

This chain links TRBV5-1 with TRBJ2-1; D may be TRBD1 or TRBD2 (7 bases each). V dropped 4 bases and J dropped 5 bases, with 28 bases sitting between them. Germline-derived CDR1 and CDR2 are SGHRS and YFSETQ. This CDR3 is 19 amino acids long. The DNA for the CDR3 is TGCGCCAGCAGCCTCGCACGAAACAGACAGGGAGGGAGGGACAATGAGCAGTTCTTC. Protein sequence: CASSLARNRQGGRDNEQFF.

This chain uses TRBV21-1 with TRBJ2-4; whether TRBD1, the table's D call, matches the DNA was not checked. TRBV21-1 represents a pseudogene. The CDR3 length is 17 residues. Written as DNA, the CDR3 is TGTGCCAGCATCACCGGGGACAGACTTCTAGCCAAAAACATTCAGTACTTC. Residues: CASITGDRLLAKNIQYF.